This record covers a single T cell receptor beta chain. No antigen is known for it. As for treatment: approximately 10-day PBMC culture with coronavirus spike peptide pools or control peptides (ViraFEST assay). This CDR3 spans 12 amino acids. The ends were cut back, 5 bases at V and 5 bases at J, with 9 bases in the middle. Researchers used the Oncomine TCR Beta short-read assay to sequence DNA from cultured CD4+ T cells. TCRdb reprocessed the PCR reads via MiXCR and lists one record per CDR3 protein. The sample contains 20,000 to 30,000 distinct CDR3 sequences, roughly 42% of which appear only once. This entry is derived from a study of vaccination and CD4 T cells after COVID-19. About the study: The interval from dose two to post-vaccine sampling had a median of 72 days, and it ranged from 14 to 241.

The sequence was obtained from a human donor who had recovered from COVID-19. V and J are TRBV12-3 or TRBV12-4 and TRBJ1-1, with no clear D. The material sequenced was CD4+ T cells from blood, cultured in vitro. CDR3 bases: TGTGCCAGCAGTCCGGTTAGGACTGAAGCTTTCTTT. It is translated as CASSPVRTEAFF.